The subject of this entry is one TCR beta chain. Its antigen remains unidentified. Per-base qualities were not stored, and no clone one base away is much larger. Donors were 30 to 45 systemically healthy Caucasian individuals from Russia aged 6 to 90 years. Each donor gave about 9.7 milliliters of peripheral blood, drawn into EDTA-treated Vacutainer tubes. Ficoll-Paque density-gradient centrifugation was used to isolate PBMCs, with at least 6.5 million obtained per sample. Trizol reagent was used to extract total RNA from PBMCs, with at least 6 micrograms per sample. The percentages of naive CD45RAhigh/CD27high T cells were determined by flow cytometry on a PBMC aliquot from every donor. This sample is drawn from a study of blood T cells in healthy people across ages (dated by TCRdb to the mid-2010s). About the study as a whole: In model experiments, template switching captured about one uniquely barcoded TCR beta cDNA molecule for every two T cells. Using deep sequencing normalized with unique cDNA molecular identifiers, the study measured how TCR beta repertoire diversity changes with age. Donors were grouped into four age groups: young (average approximately 15 years), middle-aged (around 39), aged (around 66) and long-lived (about 82). To avoid experimental bias, donors of different ages were spread randomly across the sequencing lanes. Using the same blood draw, the study looked at two additional independent replicas of 1 million unique cDNA reads for two donors, one aged 18 to 30 and the other aged 80 or older.

Library method: 5' RACE. Sequencing used an Illumina HiSeq 2500. A second PCR of about 6 to 11 cycles was run with a J-beta primer mix and a sample-barcoded 5' primer. A template-switch 5' adaptor carrying 12 random nucleotides introduced a unique molecular identifier onto each TCR beta cDNA molecule. At least 3 million CDR3-containing paired-end reads were obtained from each sample. The Mint cDNA synthesis kit, primed by a TRBC-specific oligonucleotide, was used to synthesize first-strand cDNA from all RNA. After uracil-DNA glycosylase treatment, a first 18-cycle PCR used universal primers M1SS and BC2_uni_R on all cDNA. On the study's bioinformatics: For normalization, 1 million high-quality reads, each with a distinct molecular identifier, were randomly selected from each sample. Instead of being binned into consensus sequences, reads with shared molecular identifiers were discarded. CDR3 identification, clonotype clustering and error correction used MiTCR with a Q25 quality threshold and the strictest error-elimination algorithm. A nonparametric unseen species model with Euler transformation was used to estimate lower-bound total TCR beta diversity. TCRdb redid the processing of the public reads, applying fastp at Q25 and MiXCR, and retained in-frame beta chains. One record per CDR3 amino acid sequence lists the most common genes and DNA. TCRdb's processing, not the study's, gives the V and J calls here. This sample is represented by about 1.1 million distinct CDR3 sequences; 30% to 40% of them were singletons. The ten largest clones capture around 13% of the sample.

The germline V gene provides CDR1 MNHEY and CDR2 SVGEGT. Unmatched junction bases come to 4, with V trimmed by 4 bases and J by 1 base. The CDR3 measures 15 amino acids from cysteine to phenylalanine. Only the CDR3 DNA stays, 45 bases, in frame from base 1. The paper's findings and limits, for the study overall: Compared with the aged group, more naive CD4+ T cells, fewer expanded clones and increased TCR diversity were shown by the long-lived group, suggesting age selection. There was a strong correlation between observed TCR beta diversity and the percentage of naive T cells measured by flow cytometry. Observed TCR beta diversity per million T cells fell roughly linearly with age, and a significant reduction was already apparent by age around 44. Because profiling used bulk unsorted PBMCs, naive and antigen-experienced compartments could not be compared conclusively. Estimates of total diversity based on one million sequenced T cells were regarded as lower bounds and as underestimates. Because the CMV infection status of the donors was unknown, age-related changes in expanded clonotypes may potentially have been confounded.

The V and J genes are TRBV6-2 or TRBV6-3 and TRBJ2-7; TRBD2 aligns with 10 central bases. The receptor comes from a man between 18 and 35 years old in good health. Source material: blood. The CDR3 sequence is CASSWGTSVSYEQYF. The DNA sequence is as follows: TGTGCCAGCAGTTGGGGGACTAGCGTGTCCTACGAGCAGTACTTC.